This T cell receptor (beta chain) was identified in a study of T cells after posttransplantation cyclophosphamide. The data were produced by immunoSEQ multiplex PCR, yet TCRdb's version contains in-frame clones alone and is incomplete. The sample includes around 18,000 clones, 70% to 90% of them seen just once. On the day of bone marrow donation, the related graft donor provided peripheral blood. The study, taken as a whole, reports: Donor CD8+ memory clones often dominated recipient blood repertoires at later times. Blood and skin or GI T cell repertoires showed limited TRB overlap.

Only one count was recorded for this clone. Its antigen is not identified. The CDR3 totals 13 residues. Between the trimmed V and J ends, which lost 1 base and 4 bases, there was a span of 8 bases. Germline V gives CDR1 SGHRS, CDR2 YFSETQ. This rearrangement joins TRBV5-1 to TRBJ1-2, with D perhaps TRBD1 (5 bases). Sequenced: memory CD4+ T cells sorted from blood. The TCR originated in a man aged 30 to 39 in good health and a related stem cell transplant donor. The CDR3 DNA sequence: TGCGCCAGCAGCTTGCGCCAGGGCTATGGCTACACCTTC. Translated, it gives CASSLRQGYGYTF.